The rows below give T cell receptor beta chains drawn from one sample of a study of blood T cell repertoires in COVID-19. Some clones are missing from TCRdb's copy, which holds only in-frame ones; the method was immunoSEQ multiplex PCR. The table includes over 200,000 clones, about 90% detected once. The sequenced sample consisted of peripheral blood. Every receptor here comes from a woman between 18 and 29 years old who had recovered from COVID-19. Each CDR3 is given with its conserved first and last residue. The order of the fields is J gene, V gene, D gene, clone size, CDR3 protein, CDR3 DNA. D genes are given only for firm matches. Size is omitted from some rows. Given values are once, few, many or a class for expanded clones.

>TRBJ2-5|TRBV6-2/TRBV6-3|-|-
CASSEQQETQYF
TGTGCCAGCAGCGAACAACAAGAGACCCAGTACTTC
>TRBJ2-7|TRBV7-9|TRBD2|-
CASSLGEGFDEQYF
TGTGCCAGCAGCTTAGGGGAGGGCTTCGACGAGCAGTACTTC
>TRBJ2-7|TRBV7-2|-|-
CASSPSRATYEQYF
TGTGCCAGCAGCCCTAGCCGCGCGACGTACGAGCAGTACTTC
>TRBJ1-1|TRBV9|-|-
CASSGSLGTEAFF
TGTGCCAGCAGCGGGAGCCTGGGCACTGAAGCTTTCTTT
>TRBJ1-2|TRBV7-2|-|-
CASSLYGDGYTF
TGTGCCAGCAGCCTGTACGGGGATGGCTACACCTTC
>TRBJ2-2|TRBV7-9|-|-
CASNDLANTGELFF
TGTGCCAGCAACGACCTAGCGAACACCGGGGAGCTGTTTTTT
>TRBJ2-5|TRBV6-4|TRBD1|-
CASSGARGLETQYF
TGTGCCAGCAGTGGGGCCAGGGGGCTGGAGACCCAGTACTTC
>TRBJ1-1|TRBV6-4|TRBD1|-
CASSRTGWTEAFF
TGTGCCAGCAGTCGGACAGGGTGGACTGAAGCTTTCTTT
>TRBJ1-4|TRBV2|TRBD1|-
CASRRTGSGKLFF
TGTGCCAGCAGGAGGACAGGGTCGGGCAAACTGTTTTTT
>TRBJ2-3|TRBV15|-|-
CATSLTRWGTIDTQYF
TGTGCCACCAGTCTAACCCGTTGGGGGACAATAGATACGCAGTATTTT
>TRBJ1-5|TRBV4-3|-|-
CASHRDTNQPQHF
TGCGCCAGCCACCGGGACACCAATCAGCCCCAGCATTTT
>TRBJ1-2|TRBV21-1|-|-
CASSRTRGKYGYTF
TGTGCCAGCAGCCGAACCAGGGGGAAATATGGCTACACCTTC
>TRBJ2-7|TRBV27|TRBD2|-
CASRVASGFYEQYF
TGTGCCAGCAGAGTCGCTAGCGGGTTCTACGAGCAGTACTTC
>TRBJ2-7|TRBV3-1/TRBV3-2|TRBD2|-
CASSQGGGPYEQYF
TGTGCCAGCAGCCAAGGGGGGGGACCCTACGAGCAGTACTTC
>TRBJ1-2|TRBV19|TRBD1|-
CASSPTGQGFPGGYTF
TGTGCCAGTAGCCCCACGGGACAGGGGTTTCCTGGAGGCTACACCTTC
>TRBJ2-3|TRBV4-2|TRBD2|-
CASSRWGLAGDTQYF
TGTGCCAGCAGCCGATGGGGACTAGCGGGAGATACGCAGTATTTT
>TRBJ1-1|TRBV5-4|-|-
CASSVGAGMKMNTEAFF
TGTGCCAGCAGCGTGGGTGCAGGGATGAAGATGAACACTGAAGCTTTCTTT
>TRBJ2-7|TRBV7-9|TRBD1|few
CASSEKTGIKAYEQYF
TGTGCCAGCAGCGAAAAGACAGGGATCAAAGCATACGAGCAGTACTTC
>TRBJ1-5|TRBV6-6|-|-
CASSYTGHSNQPQHF
TGTGCCAGCAGTTACACAGGGCATAGCAATCAGCCCCAGCATTTT
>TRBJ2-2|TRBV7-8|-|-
CASSLWEVYRTTGELFF
TGTGCCAGCAGCTTATGGGAGGTGTATAGAACGACCGGGGAGCTGTTTTTT
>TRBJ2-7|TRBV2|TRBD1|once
CASSITGTGAYEQYF
TGTGCCAGCAGTATTACCGGGACAGGGGCCTACGAGCAGTACTTC
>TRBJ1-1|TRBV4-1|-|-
CASSEENALNTEAFF
TGCGCCAGCAGTGAAGAGAATGCTCTGAACACTGAAGCTTTCTTT
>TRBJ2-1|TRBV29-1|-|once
CSVDNARDFGDNEQFF
TGCAGCGTTGATAACGCCCGGGACTTCGGGGACAATGAGCAGTTCTTC
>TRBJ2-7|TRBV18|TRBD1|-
CASSAGTGDEQYF
TGTGCCAGCTCAGCCGGGACAGGGGACGAGCAGTACTTC